This is a list of T cell receptor beta chains from one sample in a study of control samples from healthy donors and cancer patients. Profiled with immunoSEQ multiplex PCR; TCRdb holds only in-frame clones, not every one. The sample lists about 250,000 clones; approximately 80% were seen once. Material for sequencing was PBMCs. These receptors originate from an older woman with lung cancer. Both conserved end residues are part of each CDR3. The D gene is left open where the match is weak. Only some rows state a clone size, as once, few, many or a class for expanded clones.

>TRBJ1-1|NA|few|TRBV7-8
CASSLAARGGEAFF
TGTGCCAGCAGCTTAGCGGCCCGGGGAGGTGAAGCTTTCTTT
>TRBJ1-2|TRBD1|few|TRBV5-6
CASSFGQGAHGYTF
TGTGCCAGCAGCTTCGGACAGGGTGCTCATGGCTACACCTTC
>TRBJ1-1|NA|NA|TRBV9
CASSVLLNTEAFF
TGTGCCAGCAGCGTGCTTCTGAACACTGAAGCTTTCTTT
>TRBJ1-2|NA|NA|TRBV20-1
CSASDPGVSYGYTF
TGCAGTGCTAGTGACCCGGGGGTTTCCTATGGCTACACCTTC
>TRBJ1-5|TRBD1|NA|TRBV4-1
CASSQRYRGHNRNQPQHF
TGCGCCAGCAGCCAAAGGTACAGGGGACATAACCGCAATCAGCCCCAGCATTTT
>TRBJ1-2|NA|NA|TRBV6-1
CASSEGQGLFGYTF
TGTGCCAGCAGTGAAGGGCAGGGATTGTTCGGCTACACCTTC
>TRBJ2-7|TRBD1|NA|TRBV5-1
CASSLAFSGQGIYEQYF
TGCGCCAGCAGCTTGGCTTTCTCTGGACAGGGGATCTACGAGCAGTACTTC
>TRBJ2-1|TRBD2|NA|TRBV24-1
CATSDTGGLGGYNEQFF
TGTGCCACCAGTGATACCGGGGGACTAGGGGGCTACAATGAGCAGTTCTTC
>TRBJ1-5|NA|NA|TRBV7-6
CASSPEGGNQPQHF
TGTGCCAGCAGCCCCGAGGGGGGCAATCAGCCCCAGCATTTT
>TRBJ2-7|NA|NA|TRBV11-2
CASSLGGDRSYEQYF
TGTGCCAGCAGCTTAGGCGGGGACAGATCCTACGAGCAGTACTTC
>TRBJ1-5|NA|NA|TRBV6-2/TRBV6-3
CASSPKSPHQPQHF
TGTGCCAGCAGTCCGAAAAGTCCCCATCAGCCCCAGCATTTT
>TRBJ2-1|TRBD1|NA|TRBV6-1
CASSAIGQGTPYNEQFF
TGTGCCAGCAGTGCGATCGGACAGGGGACACCCTACAATGAGCAGTTCTTC
>TRBJ2-7|TRBD2|NA|TRBV5-1
CASSLVASGNYEQYF
TGCGCCAGCAGCTTGGTGGCTAGCGGGAACTACGAGCAGTACTTC
>TRBJ2-5|TRBD2|NA|TRBV5-1
CASRSGTSGGLGETQYF
TGCGCCAGCAGGAGCGGGACTAGCGGGGGCCTAGGCGAGACCCAGTACTTC
>TRBJ1-5|NA|NA|TRBV28
CASSFRQGASNQPQHF
TGTGCCAGCAGTTTTCGCCAGGGTGCGAGCAATCAGCCCCAGCATTTT
>TRBJ2-3|TRBD2|NA|TRBV5-1
CASSLDGTSGATDTQYF
TGCGCCAGCAGCTTGGACGGGACTAGCGGGGCCACAGATACGCAGTATTTT
>TRBJ2-7|TRBD2|NA|TRBV18
CASSPGLAGNYEQYF
TGTGCCAGCTCCCCGGGACTAGCGGGAAACTACGAGCAGTACTTC
>TRBJ1-6|NA|few|TRBV19
CASSLFTPSSPLHF
TGTGCCAGTTCCCTCTTTACCCCAAGTTCACCCCTCCACTTT
>TRBJ2-2|NA|once|TRBV3-1/TRBV3-2
CASSQRNSGATGELFF
TGTGCCAGCAGCCAAAGGAATAGCGGAGCAACCGGGGAGCTGTTTTTT
>TRBJ1-3|NA|NA|TRBV5-6
CASSGGDTSGNTIYF
TGTGCCAGCAGCGGAGGGGACACCTCTGGAAACACCATATATTTT
>TRBJ2-1|NA|NA|TRBV4-2
CASSQERGPNEQFF
TGTGCCAGCAGCCAAGAACGGGGGCCGAATGAGCAGTTCTTC
>TRBJ2-7|NA|NA|TRBV2
CASNYADEQYF
TGTGCCAGCAACTACGCGGACGAGCAGTACTTC
>TRBJ1-2|NA|NA|TRBV2
CASSARRETLYGYTF
TGTGCCAGCAGTGCTCGCCGGGAAACCCTCTATGGCTACACCTTC
>TRBJ1-1|NA|NA|TRBV5-1
CASSLEGLGNTEAFF
TGCGCCAGCAGCTTGGAAGGTCTGGGGAACACTGAAGCTTTCTTT
>TRBJ1-2|TRBD1|NA|TRBV5-1
CASSLGQAREGGYTF
TGCGCCAGCAGCCTAGGACAGGCGAGGGAGGGAGGCTACACCTTC
>TRBJ2-7|NA|NA|TRBV29-1
CSVVGTLTYEQYF
TGCAGCGTTGTAGGGACCTTAACCTACGAGCAGTACTTC
>TRBJ2-2|NA|NA|TRBV5-4
CASTPGRGAYRELFF
TGTGCCAGCACCCCCGGTAGGGGGGCATACAGGGAGCTGTTTTTT
>TRBJ1-2|TRBD1|NA|TRBV12-3/TRBV12-4
CASSHDRGGYTF
TGTGCCAGCAGTCACGACAGGGGTGGCTACACCTTC
>TRBJ2-1|TRBD2|NA|TRBV7-7
CASSPTSPGTSGRVGNEQFF
TGTGCCAGCAGCCCCACCTCCCCCGGGACTAGCGGGAGGGTGGGCAATGAGCAGTTCTTC